The rows below give T cell receptor beta chains drawn from one sample of a study of cytomegalovirus exposure and HLA in healthy donors. Libraries were prepared by immunoSEQ multiplex PCR; TCRdb keeps only in-frame clonotypes and omits some of them. The sample carries 250,000 to 350,000 clones, about four fifths recorded once. Specimen: PBMCs. The receptors originated from a girl aged 2 to 9 in good health and CMV-seronegative. CDR3s include the opening cysteine and the closing phenylalanine or tryptophan. The order of the fields is D gene, clone size, V gene, J gene, CDR3 protein, CDR3 DNA. The D gene is left open where the match is weak. Where a row states a size, it is once, few, many or the class of an expanded clone; other rows omit it.

d_call: TRBD1; clone_size: NA; v_call: TRBV5-1; j_call: TRBJ2-3; cdr3_aa: CASSPGQGLGADTQYF; cdr3_nt: TGCGCCAGCAGCCCAGGACAGGGATTGGGGGCAGATACGCAGTATTTT
d_call: TRBD1; clone_size: few; v_call: TRBV30; j_call: TRBJ2-7; cdr3_aa: CAWNPTGNSYEQYF; cdr3_nt: TGTGCCTGGAACCCGACAGGGAACTCCTACGAGCAGTACTTC
d_call: NA; clone_size: few; v_call: TRBV28; j_call: TRBJ1-2; cdr3_aa: CASRQGGLYGYTF; cdr3_nt: TGTGCCAGCCGGCAAGGCGGACTCTATGGCTACACCTTC
d_call: NA; clone_size: NA; v_call: TRBV5-1; j_call: TRBJ2-1; cdr3_aa: CASSWGLAVYNEQFF; cdr3_nt: TGCGCCAGCAGCTGGGGGCTAGCGGTCTACAATGAGCAGTTCTTC
d_call: NA; clone_size: NA; v_call: TRBV7-9; j_call: TRBJ1-1; cdr3_aa: CASSLWGLWILAFF; cdr3_nt: TGTGCCAGCAGCCTTTGGGGGCTATGGATTCTGGCTTTCTTT
d_call: NA; clone_size: NA; v_call: TRBV2; j_call: TRBJ1-2; cdr3_aa: CASSTDANYGYTF; cdr3_nt: TGTGCCAGCAGCACAGACGCTAACTATGGCTACACCTTC
d_call: TRBD1; clone_size: NA; v_call: TRBV29-1; j_call: TRBJ2-7; cdr3_aa: CSIPTDRVHYEQYF; cdr3_nt: TGCAGCATCCCGACCGACAGGGTGCACTACGAGCAGTACTTC
d_call: TRBD2; clone_size: NA; v_call: TRBV19; j_call: TRBJ2-1; cdr3_aa: CASRQRGNEQFF; cdr3_nt: TGTGCCAGTCGCCAGCGGGGAAATGAGCAGTTCTTC
d_call: NA; clone_size: NA; v_call: TRBV12-2; j_call: TRBJ1-6; cdr3_aa: CASRGNQGRNSPLHF; cdr3_nt: TGTGCAAGTCGCGGAAACCAGGGCAGAAATTCACCCCTCCACTTC
d_call: NA; clone_size: few; v_call: TRBV5-1; j_call: TRBJ2-7; cdr3_aa: CASSFGQSSYEQYF; cdr3_nt: TGCGCCAGCAGCTTCGGACAGAGTTCCTACGAGCAGTACTTC
d_call: NA; clone_size: NA; v_call: TRBV5-1; j_call: TRBJ2-7; cdr3_aa: CASSLGLSSEQYF; cdr3_nt: TGCGCCAGCAGCTTGGGGCTCTCTAGTGAGCAGTACTTC
d_call: TRBD1; clone_size: NA; v_call: TRBV6-1; j_call: TRBJ1-2; cdr3_aa: CASSLSRGQGGGYTF; cdr3_nt: TGTGCCAGCAGCCTGAGCCGGGGACAGGGGGGAGGCTACACCTTC
d_call: TRBD1; clone_size: NA; v_call: TRBV28; j_call: TRBJ1-1; cdr3_aa: CASSLTDRGVRAFF; cdr3_nt: TGTGCCAGCAGTTTAACCGACAGGGGGGTGCGGGCTTTCTTT
d_call: NA; clone_size: NA; v_call: TRBV9; j_call: TRBJ1-1; cdr3_aa: CASSGLQGMATEAFF; cdr3_nt: TGTGCCAGCAGCGGTCTACAGGGTATGGCCACTGAAGCTTTCTTT
d_call: NA; clone_size: NA; v_call: TRBV2; j_call: TRBJ2-7; cdr3_aa: CASREGTANAYEQYF; cdr3_nt: TGTGCCAGCAGGGAGGGGACTGCGAATGCCTACGAGCAGTACTTC
d_call: NA; clone_size: NA; v_call: TRBV13; j_call: TRBJ2-1; cdr3_aa: CASSFGTVYNEQFF; cdr3_nt: TGTGCCAGCAGCTTTGGGACTGTATACAATGAGCAGTTCTTC
d_call: TRBD2; clone_size: once; v_call: TRBV30; j_call: TRBJ2-5; cdr3_aa: CAWRGIAGGAQYF; cdr3_nt: TGTGCCTGGAGGGGGATAGCCGGGGGGGCCCAGTACTTC
d_call: TRBD2; clone_size: NA; v_call: TRBV10-2; j_call: TRBJ2-7; cdr3_aa: CASTNRLAKYEQYF; cdr3_nt: TGCGCAAGCACAAACCGACTAGCTAAGTACGAGCAGTACTTC
d_call: NA; clone_size: NA; v_call: TRBV30; j_call: TRBJ2-7; cdr3_aa: CAWRETVPYEQYF; cdr3_nt: TGTGCCTGGAGGGAGACAGTTCCTTACGAGCAGTACTTC
d_call: TRBD2; clone_size: few; v_call: TRBV6-5; j_call: TRBJ2-1; cdr3_aa: CASSYWSGRTDNEQFF; cdr3_nt: TGTGCCAGCAGTTACTGGAGCGGGAGGACGGACAATGAGCAGTTCTTC
d_call: TRBD2; clone_size: NA; v_call: TRBV28; j_call: TRBJ2-1; cdr3_aa: CATESAGIYNEQFF; cdr3_nt: TGTGCCACCGAATCAGCGGGGATCTACAATGAGCAGTTCTTC
d_call: NA; clone_size: NA; v_call: TRBV5-1; j_call: TRBJ2-5; cdr3_aa: CASSLIMGEGPYQETQYF; cdr3_nt: TGCGCCAGCAGCTTGATTATGGGTGAGGGTCCGTACCAAGAGACCCAGTACTTC
d_call: TRBD1; clone_size: NA; v_call: TRBV7-9; j_call: TRBJ2-7; cdr3_aa: CASSSARDREVYEQYF; cdr3_nt: TGTGCCAGCAGCTCAGCCCGGGACAGGGAAGTATACGAGCAGTACTTC
d_call: TRBD1; clone_size: few; v_call: TRBV6-5; j_call: TRBJ1-1; cdr3_aa: CASSYLTGGAEAFF; cdr3_nt: TGTGCCAGCAGTTACCTGACAGGGGGTGCTGAAGCTTTCTTT
d_call: NA; clone_size: NA; v_call: TRBV28; j_call: TRBJ2-7; cdr3_aa: CASSFSGLDSFYEQYF; cdr3_nt: TGTGCCAGCAGTTTCTCGGGTCTCGATTCCTTCTACGAGCAGTACTTC
d_call: NA; clone_size: NA; v_call: TRBV5-1; j_call: TRBJ1-4; cdr3_aa: CASSFGGIGEKLFF; cdr3_nt: TGCGCCAGCAGCTTCGGGGGAATTGGGGAAAAACTGTTTTTT
d_call: TRBD1; clone_size: NA; v_call: TRBV28; j_call: TRBJ1-1; cdr3_aa: CASSRDRGPVGTEAFF; cdr3_nt: TGTGCCAGCAGCCGGGACAGGGGGCCGGTAGGCACTGAAGCTTTCTTT
d_call: TRBD2; clone_size: NA; v_call: TRBV6-1; j_call: TRBJ2-1; cdr3_aa: CASSEIAGGLYNEQFF; cdr3_nt: TGTGCCAGCAGTGAAATAGCGGGGGGGTTATACAATGAGCAGTTCTTC
d_call: NA; clone_size: NA; v_call: TRBV19; j_call: TRBJ2-1; cdr3_aa: CASRGRSSYNEQFF; cdr3_nt: TGTGCCAGTAGGGGCCGAAGCTCCTACAATGAGCAGTTCTTC
d_call: TRBD2; clone_size: NA; v_call: TRBV2; j_call: TRBJ2-3; cdr3_aa: CASSERGLAGGEDTQYF; cdr3_nt: TGTGCCAGCAGTGAAAGAGGGCTAGCGGGGGGCGAAGATACGCAGTATTTT
d_call: TRBD2; clone_size: NA; v_call: TRBV7-8; j_call: TRBJ2-3; cdr3_aa: CASRAGWTSGRIGTDTQYF; cdr3_nt: TGTGCCAGCAGGGCAGGATGGACTAGCGGGAGAATTGGCACAGATACGCAGTATTTT